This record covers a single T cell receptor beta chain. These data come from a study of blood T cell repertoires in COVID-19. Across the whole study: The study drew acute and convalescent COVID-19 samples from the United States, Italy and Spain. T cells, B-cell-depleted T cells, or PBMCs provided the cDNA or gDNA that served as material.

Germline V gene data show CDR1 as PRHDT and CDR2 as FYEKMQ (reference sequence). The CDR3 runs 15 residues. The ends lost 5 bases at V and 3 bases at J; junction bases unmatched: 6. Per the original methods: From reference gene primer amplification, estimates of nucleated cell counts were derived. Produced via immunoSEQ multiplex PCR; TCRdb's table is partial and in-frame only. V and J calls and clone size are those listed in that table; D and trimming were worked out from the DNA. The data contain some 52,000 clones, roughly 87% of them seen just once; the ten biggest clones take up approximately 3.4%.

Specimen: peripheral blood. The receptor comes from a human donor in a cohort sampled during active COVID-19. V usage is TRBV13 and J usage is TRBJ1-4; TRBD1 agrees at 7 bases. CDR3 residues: CASSLTTGANEKLFF. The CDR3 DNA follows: TGTGCCAGCAGCCTGACCACAGGGGCTAATGAAAAACTGTTTTTT.